The entry below describes one T cell receptor (beta chain). Its specificity is unknown. The sample is drawn from a study of T cell responses to AZD1222 COVID-19 vaccine. In germline, CDR1 is LNHNV, CDR2 YYDKDF (reference sequence). The CDR3 is made up of 12 amino acids. With V trimmed by 5 bases and J by 8 bases, 4 bases remained unmatched. Using immunoSEQ multiplex PCR, the repertoire was profiled, and TCRdb retains in-frame clones only, with some absent. Of 150,000 to 200,000 clones listed, approximately 91% are singletons. General study points: Repertoire sampling happened only post peak T cell response.

The sequence was collected from an adult who received the AZD1222 COVID-19 vaccine. This specimen was peripheral blood, taken 28 days after the second AZD1222 dose. The V call is TRBV15, the J call TRBJ1-2; 8 nucleotides match TRBD1. CDR3 residues: CATSGQGWGYTF. The CDR3 DNA is TGTGCCACCAGCGGACAGGGATGGGGCTACACCTTC.